These 7 T cell receptor beta chains were all obtained from the same sample, sequenced in a study of beta chain features in type 1 diabetes. The sequenced template was cDNA made from the entire isolated RNA. Profiling relied on immunoSEQ multiplex PCR, and the TCRdb table lists in-frame clones only, not all of them. The table has approximately 160,000 clones, less than 9.5% seen once. The sequenced sample was central memory CD4+ T cells from blood. The receptors come from a woman aged 18-30 years in good health.

This clone was observed at least ten times. The rearrangement uses TRBV29-1 and TRBJ1-5, with 11 positions matching TRBD1. Germline V CDR1 and CDR2: SQVTM, ANQGSEA. Unmatched junction bases numbered 2, after V lost 6 bases and J lost 7 bases. CDR3 length equals 12 residues. CDR3 loop: CSVGDRGQPQHF. The CDR3 DNA reads TGCAGCGTCGGGGACAGGGGGCAGCCCCAGCATTTT.

This clone has just a few counts. The chain has TRBV4-2 and TRBJ2-2, with D perhaps TRBD2 (5 bases). V was clipped by 0 bases and J by 7 bases, with 15 bases between them. CDR1 and CDR2 (germline): LGHNA, YNFKEQ. The CDR3 spans 16 residues. For the CDR3, the DNA is TGTGCCAGCAGCCAAGATGTGGCTAGCCGTAGCGGGGAGCTGTTTTTT. Protein product: CASSQDVASRSGELFF.

This clone has ten or more counts. This sequence joins TRBV2 and TRBJ2-7, with 7 bases aligning to TRBD2. CDR3 size: 15 residues. V lost 6 bases, J lost 3 bases, and 11 bases stayed unmatched. The germline V gene encodes CDR1 SNHLY and CDR2 FYNNEI. The CDR3 loop reads CASRRSAGVDYEQYF. The CDR3 DNA reads TGTGCCAGCAGGAGGTCTGCGGGGGTGGACTACGAGCAGTACTTC.

A few counts support this clone. The chain is built from TRBV28 and TRBJ1-1; D is unclear. Germline CDR1 reads MDHEN; CDR2 reads SYDVKM. The CDR3 consists of 16 residues. Trimming shortened V by 8 bases and J by 0 bases, and 19 bases separated the two germline ends. For the CDR3, the DNA is TGTGCCAGCGTTTCTAATTTGGAGCAGCTGAACACTGAAGCTTTCTTT. Translated, it gives CASVSNLEQLNTEAFF.

The chain carries TRBV7-3 and TRBJ2-1; 8 bases line up with TRBD1. The CDR3 covers 15 residues. The V gene end was trimmed by 6 bases and the J gene end by 1 base; junction bases not matched to a gene: 5. CDR1 is SGHTA, CDR2 FQGTGA, per germline. DNA of the CDR3: TGTGCCAGCAGGCCTACAGGGGGTTCCTACAATGAGCAGTTCTTC. Its protein product is CASRPTGGSYNEQFF.

CDR3 in amino acids: CASTSRGGYGETQYF. The CDR3 coding sequence is TGTGCCAGCACCTCCAGAGGAGGATATGGGGAGACCCAGTACTTC. The V gene is TRBV9, the J gene TRBJ2-5, with D possibly matching TRBD2 (5 bases). From germline, CDR1 is SGDLS and CDR2 YYNGEE. V lost 6 bases to trimming and J lost 5 bases, with 20 bases between them. CDR3 length: 15 residues.

This clone has just a few counts. The chain uses TRBV7-9 and TRBJ2-7; TRBD2 aligns across 10 bases. The CDR3 runs 14 residues. Trimming cost V 2 bases and J 6 bases; bases outside gene matches: 4. The V gene's germline CDR1 is SEHNR and CDR2 FQNEAQ (reference sequence). Here the CDR3 reads CASSLPSGSVEQYF. The CDR3 region has the DNA TGTGCCAGCAGCTTACCTAGCGGGAGTGTCGAGCAGTACTTC. Looking up the rest from reference TRBV7-9 and TRBJ2-7 gives the full variable domain: DTGVSQNPRHKITKRGQNVTFRCDPISEHNRLYWYRQTLGQGPEFLTYFQNEAQLEKSRLLSDRFSAERPKGSFSTLEIQRTEQGDSAMYLCASSLPSGSVEQYFGPGTRLTVT.